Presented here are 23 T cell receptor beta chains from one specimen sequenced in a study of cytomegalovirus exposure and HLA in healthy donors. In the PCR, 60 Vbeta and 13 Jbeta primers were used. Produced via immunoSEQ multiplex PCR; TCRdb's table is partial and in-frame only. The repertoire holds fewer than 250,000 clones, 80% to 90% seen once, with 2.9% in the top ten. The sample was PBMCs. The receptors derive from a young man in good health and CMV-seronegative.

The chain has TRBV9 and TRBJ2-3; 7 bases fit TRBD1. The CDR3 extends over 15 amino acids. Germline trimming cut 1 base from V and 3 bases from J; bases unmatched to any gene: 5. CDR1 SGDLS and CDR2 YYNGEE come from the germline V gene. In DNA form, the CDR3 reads TGTGCCAGCAGCGTATTTGACAGGGCGACAGATACGCAGTATTTT. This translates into CASSVFDRATDTQYF.

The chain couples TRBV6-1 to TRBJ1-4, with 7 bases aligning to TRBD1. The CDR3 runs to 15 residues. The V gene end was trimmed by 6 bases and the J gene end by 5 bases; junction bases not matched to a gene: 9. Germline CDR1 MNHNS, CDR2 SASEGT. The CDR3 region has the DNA TGTGCCAGCAGCTCGACAGGGATGGGCAATGAAAAACTGTTTTTT. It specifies CASSSTGMGNEKLFF.

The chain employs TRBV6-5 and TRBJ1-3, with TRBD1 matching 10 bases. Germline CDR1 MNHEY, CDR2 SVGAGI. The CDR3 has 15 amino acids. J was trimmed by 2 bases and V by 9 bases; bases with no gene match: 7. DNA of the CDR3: TGTGCCAGTTCATCCGGGACAGGGGCTGGAAACACCATATATTTT. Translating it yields CASSSGTGAGNTIYF.

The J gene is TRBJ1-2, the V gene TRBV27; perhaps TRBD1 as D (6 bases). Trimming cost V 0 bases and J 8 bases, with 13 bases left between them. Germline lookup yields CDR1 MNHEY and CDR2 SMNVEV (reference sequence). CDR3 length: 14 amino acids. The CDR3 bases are TGTGCCAGCAGTTTATCGCCGACAGGTACAGGCTACACCTTC. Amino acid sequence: CASSLSPTGTGYTF.

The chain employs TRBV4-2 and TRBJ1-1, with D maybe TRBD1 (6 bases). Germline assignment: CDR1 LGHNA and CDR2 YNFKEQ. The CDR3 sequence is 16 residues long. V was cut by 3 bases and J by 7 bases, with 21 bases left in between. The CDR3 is CASSQGGGPRIGEAFF. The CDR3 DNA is TGTGCCAGCAGCCAGGGAGGGGGACCACGTATCGGTGAAGCTTTCTTT.

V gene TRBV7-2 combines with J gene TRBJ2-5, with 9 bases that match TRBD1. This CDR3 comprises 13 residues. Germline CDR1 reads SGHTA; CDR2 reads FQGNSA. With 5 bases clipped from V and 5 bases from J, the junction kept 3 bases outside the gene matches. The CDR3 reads CASSTGQGETQYF. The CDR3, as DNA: TGTGCCAGCAGCACCGGACAGGGGGAGACCCAGTACTTC.

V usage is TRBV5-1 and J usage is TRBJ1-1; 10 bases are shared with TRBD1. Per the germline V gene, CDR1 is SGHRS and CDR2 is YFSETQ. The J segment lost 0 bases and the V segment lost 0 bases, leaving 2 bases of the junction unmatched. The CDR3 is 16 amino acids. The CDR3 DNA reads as TGCGCCAGCAGCTTGGGGGACAGGGGACTGAACACTGAAGCTTTCTTT. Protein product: CASSLGDRGLNTEAFF.

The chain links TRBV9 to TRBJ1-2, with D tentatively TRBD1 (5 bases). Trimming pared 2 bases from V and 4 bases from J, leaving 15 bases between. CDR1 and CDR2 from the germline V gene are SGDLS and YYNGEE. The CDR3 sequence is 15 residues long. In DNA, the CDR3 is TGTGCCAGCAGCGTCCCACCCGACAGCTCCTATGGCTACACCTTC. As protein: CASSVPPDSSYGYTF.

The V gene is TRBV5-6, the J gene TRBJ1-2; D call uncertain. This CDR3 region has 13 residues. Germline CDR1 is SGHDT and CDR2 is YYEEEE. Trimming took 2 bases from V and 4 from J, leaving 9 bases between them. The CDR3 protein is CASSFGETYGYTF. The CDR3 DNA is TGTGCCAGCAGCTTCGGGGAGACCTATGGCTACACCTTC.

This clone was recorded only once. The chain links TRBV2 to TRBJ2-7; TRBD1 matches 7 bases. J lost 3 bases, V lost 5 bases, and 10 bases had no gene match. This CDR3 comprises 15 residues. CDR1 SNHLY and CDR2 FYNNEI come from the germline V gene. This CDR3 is CASSPDGTAYYEQYF. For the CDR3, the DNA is TGTGCCAGCAGTCCCGACGGGACAGCGTACTACGAGCAGTACTTC.

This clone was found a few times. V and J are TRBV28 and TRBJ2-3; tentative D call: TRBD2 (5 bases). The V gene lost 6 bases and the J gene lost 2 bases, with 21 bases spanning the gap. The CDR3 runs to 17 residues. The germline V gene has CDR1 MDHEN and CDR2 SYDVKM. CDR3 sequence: CASRGPQITGLTDTQYF. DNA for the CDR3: TGTGCCAGCAGGGGCCCCCAAATCACCGGACTCACAGATACGCAGTATTTT.

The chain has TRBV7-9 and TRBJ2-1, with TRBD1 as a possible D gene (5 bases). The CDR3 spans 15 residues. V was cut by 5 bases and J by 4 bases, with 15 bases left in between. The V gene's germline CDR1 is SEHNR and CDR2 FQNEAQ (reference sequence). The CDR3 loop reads CASSQVGARYNEQFF. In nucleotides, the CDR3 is TGTGCCAGCAGCCAGGTAGGGGCCCGTTACAATGAGCAGTTCTTC.

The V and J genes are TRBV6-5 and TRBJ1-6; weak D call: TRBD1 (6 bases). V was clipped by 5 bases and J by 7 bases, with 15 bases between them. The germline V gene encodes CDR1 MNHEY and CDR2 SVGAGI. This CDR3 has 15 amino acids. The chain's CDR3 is CASSPSGDKNSPLHF. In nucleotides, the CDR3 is TGTGCCAGCAGTCCCTCCGGGGACAAAAATTCACCCCTCCACTTT.

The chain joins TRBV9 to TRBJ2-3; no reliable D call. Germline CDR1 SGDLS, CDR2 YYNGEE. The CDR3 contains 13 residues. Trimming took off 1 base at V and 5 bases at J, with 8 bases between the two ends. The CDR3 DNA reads TGTGCCAGCAGCGTATCGCCGGTAGATACGCAGTATTTT. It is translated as CASSVSPVDTQYF.

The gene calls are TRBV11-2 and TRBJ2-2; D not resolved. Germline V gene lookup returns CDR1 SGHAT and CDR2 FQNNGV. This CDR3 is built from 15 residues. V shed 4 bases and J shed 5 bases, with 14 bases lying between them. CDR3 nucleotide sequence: TGTGCCAGCAGCTCTTCCGTAGCCACGACCGGGGAGCTGTTTTTT. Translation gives CASSSSVATTGELFF. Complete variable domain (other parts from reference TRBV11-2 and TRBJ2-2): EAGVAQSPRYKIIEKRQSVAFWCNPISGHATLYWYQQILGQGPKLLIQFQNNGVVDDSQLPKDRFSAERLKGVDSTLKIQPAKLEDSAVYLCASSSSVATTGELFFGEGSRLTVL.

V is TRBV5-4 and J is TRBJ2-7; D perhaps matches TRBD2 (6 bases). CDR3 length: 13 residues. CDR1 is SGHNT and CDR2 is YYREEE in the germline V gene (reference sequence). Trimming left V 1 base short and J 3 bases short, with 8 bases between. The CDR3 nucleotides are TGTGCCAGCAGCTTGCGGGGGAACTACGAGCAGTACTTC. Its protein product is CASSLRGNYEQYF. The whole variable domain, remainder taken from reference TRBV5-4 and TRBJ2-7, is ETGVTQSPTHLIKTRGQQVTLRCSSQSGHNTVSWYQQALGQGPQFIFQYYREEENGRGNFPPRFSGLQFPNYSSELNVNALELDDSALYLCASSLRGNYEQYFGPGTRLTVT.

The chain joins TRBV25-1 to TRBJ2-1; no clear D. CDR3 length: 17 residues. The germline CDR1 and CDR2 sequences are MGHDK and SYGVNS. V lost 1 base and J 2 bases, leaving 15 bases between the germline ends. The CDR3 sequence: CASSELRNPSPYNEQFF. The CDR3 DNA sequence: TGTGCCAGCAGTGAATTGCGTAACCCGAGCCCCTACAATGAGCAGTTCTTC.

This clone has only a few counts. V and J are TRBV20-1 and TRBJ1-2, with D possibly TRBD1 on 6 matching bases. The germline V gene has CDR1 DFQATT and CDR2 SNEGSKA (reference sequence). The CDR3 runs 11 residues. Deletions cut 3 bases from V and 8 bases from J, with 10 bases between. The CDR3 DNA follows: TGCAGTGCTAGTCCGGGACAAGGCTACACCTTC. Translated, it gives CSASPGQGYTF.

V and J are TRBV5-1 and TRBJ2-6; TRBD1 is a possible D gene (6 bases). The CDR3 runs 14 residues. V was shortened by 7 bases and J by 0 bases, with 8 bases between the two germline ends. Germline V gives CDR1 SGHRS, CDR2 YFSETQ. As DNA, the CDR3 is TGCGCCAGCTCAGGGGTCTCTGGGGCCAACGTCCTGACTTTC. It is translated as CASSGVSGANVLTF.

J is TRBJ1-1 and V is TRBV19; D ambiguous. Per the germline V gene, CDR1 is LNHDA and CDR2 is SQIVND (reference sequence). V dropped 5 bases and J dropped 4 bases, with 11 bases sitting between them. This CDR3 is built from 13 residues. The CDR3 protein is CASSPRKATEAFF. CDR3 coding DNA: TGTGCCAGTAGTCCTCGAAAAGCCACTGAAGCTTTCTTT.

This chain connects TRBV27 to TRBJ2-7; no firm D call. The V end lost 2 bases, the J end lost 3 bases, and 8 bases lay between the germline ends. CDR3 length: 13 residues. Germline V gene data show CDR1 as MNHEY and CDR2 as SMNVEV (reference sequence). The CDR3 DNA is TGTGCCAGCAGTTTAGGGCTTGGCTACGAGCAGTACTTC. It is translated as CASSLGLGYEQYF.

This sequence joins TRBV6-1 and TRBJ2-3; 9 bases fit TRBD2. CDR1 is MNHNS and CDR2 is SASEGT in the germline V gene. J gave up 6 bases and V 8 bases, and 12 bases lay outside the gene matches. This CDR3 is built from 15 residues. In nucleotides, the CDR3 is TGTGCCAGCGCTACAGGCGGGGGGGCTATGGATACGCAGTATTTT. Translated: CASATGGGAMDTQYF.

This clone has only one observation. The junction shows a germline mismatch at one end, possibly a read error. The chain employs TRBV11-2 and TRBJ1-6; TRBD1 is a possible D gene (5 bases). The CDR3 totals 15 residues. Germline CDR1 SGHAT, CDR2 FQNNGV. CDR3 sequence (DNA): TGTGCCAGCAGCTTAAAAGGCGGGGGAGGTACACCCCCCCACTTT. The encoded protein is CASSLKGGGGTPPHF.